One T cell receptor beta chain is described in this entry. The sample is drawn from a study of blood T cell repertoires in COVID-19. At the level of the study: Italy, Spain and the United States were the sources of the convalescent and acute COVID-19 samples. Nucleic acid was either cDNA or gDNA, and it came from T cells, B-cell-depleted T cells, or PBMCs.

As originally analysed: Estimated nucleated cell counts came from reference gene primer amplification. Method: immunoSEQ multiplex PCR; TCRdb's copy keeps in-frame clones and lacks some. The DNA gave D and trimming, while V, J and clone size come from that table. The data contain 55,000 to 70,000 clones, around 78% of them seen just once; the ten biggest clones take up approximately 4.9%. Looked up from germline, CDR1 is SEHNR and CDR2 is FQNEAQ (reference sequence). The CDR3 runs to 18 residues. The trim removed 5 bases at V and 0 bases at J, leaving 10 bases unmatched. The chain carries TRBV7-9 and TRBJ2-4; 10 bases line up with TRBD2. Specimen: peripheral blood. The clonotype comes from a human donor in a cohort sampled during active COVID-19. The CDR3 DNA sequence: TGTGCCAGCAGCCAAGTAGCGGGAGGCAGATTAGCCAAAAACATTCAGTACTTC. It translates to CASSQVAGGRLAKNIQYF.